The 16 T cell receptor beta chains below were found in one sample sequenced in a study of blood T cell repertoires in COVID-19. Produced via immunoSEQ multiplex PCR; TCRdb's table is partial and in-frame only. The table lists approximately 350,000 clones, approximately 90% of them singletons, with 2.5% to 4% in the top ten. The specimen sequenced was peripheral blood. The origin of the receptors is a woman between 18 and 29 years old who had recovered from COVID-19.

The V call is TRBV7-2, the J call TRBJ2-1; 11 nucleotides agree with TRBD2. CDR1 is SGHTA and CDR2 is FQGNSA in the germline V gene. Unmatched junction bases numbered 12, after V lost 5 bases and J lost 0 bases. This CDR3 is 19 amino acids long. CDR3 coding DNA: TGTGCCAGCAGCGGATCGGGACTAGCGGCCGGCGGCTCCTACAATGAGCAGTTCTTC. This sequence encodes CASSGSGLAAGGSYNEQFF.

CDR3 in amino acids: CASSYTDRGRNEQFF. The CDR3 DNA sequence: TGTGCCAGCAGCTATACGGACAGGGGGCGGAATGAGCAGTTCTTC. The chain recombines TRBV7-2 with TRBJ2-1, with 11 bases lining up with TRBD1. The CDR3 totals 15 residues. CDR1 SGHTA and CDR2 FQGNSA come from the germline V gene. Trimming at V came to 4 bases and at J to 7 bases, leaving 6 bases not matched to a gene.

V and J are TRBV9 and TRBJ1-3; TRBD1 matches 8 bases. The trim removed 3 bases at V and 0 bases at J, leaving 2 bases unmatched. Germline V gives CDR1 SGDLS, CDR2 YYNGEE. This CDR3 spans 15 amino acids. The DNA of the CDR3 is TGTGCCAGCAGCGGGGGGACAGGCTCTGGAAACACCATATATTTT. It is translated as CASSGGTGSGNTIYF.

The CDR3 bases are TGTGCCAGCAGCACCGGGACTAGCGGAACAGATACGCAGTATTTT. Translated: CASSTGTSGTDTQYF. The chain recombines TRBV9 with TRBJ2-3; 11 bases are shared with TRBD2. The CDR3 extends over 15 amino acids. Germline V gives CDR1 SGDLS, CDR2 YYNGEE. V lost 4 bases, J lost 3 bases, and 4 bases stayed unmatched.

V usage is TRBV27 and J usage is TRBJ1-1, with a possible D match to TRBD1 (6 bases). CDR1 and CDR2 (germline): MNHEY, SMNVEV (reference sequence). V dropped 4 bases and J dropped 0 bases, with 12 bases sitting between them. The CDR3 has 15 amino acids. The CDR3 sequence: CASSSGQRMNTEAFF. CDR3 coding DNA: TGTGCCAGCAGTTCCGGACAGCGCATGAACACTGAAGCTTTCTTT.

J is TRBJ2-2 and V is TRBV5-4; no definite D call. V was pared by 2 bases and J by 5 bases, with 7 bases between. CDR1 is SGHNT, CDR2 YYREEE, per germline (reference sequence). This CDR3 has 13 residues. The CDR3, as DNA: TGTGCCAGCAGCTTAACAAAAACCGGGGAGCTGTTTTTT. It is translated as CASSLTKTGELFF.

The chain is built from TRBV19 and TRBJ2-1; 7 bases fit TRBD2. The CDR3 totals 16 residues. V trimming: 4 bases; J trimming: 1 base; junction bases outside the gene matches: 7. Germline assignment: CDR1 LNHDA and CDR2 SQIVND (reference sequence). Here the CDR3 DNA reads TGTGCCAGTAGTACACGGCGCGGGAGTTCCTACAATGAGCAGTTCTTC. Protein product: CASSTRRGSSYNEQFF.

The chain joins TRBV4-3 to TRBJ1-2; no reliable D call. The CDR3 contains 13 residues. Trimming pared 3 bases from V and 4 bases from J, leaving 9 bases between. Looked up from germline, CDR1 is LGHNA and CDR2 is YSLEER. The CDR3 sequence: CASSHDALYGYTF. The CDR3 DNA reads TGCGCCAGCAGCCATGATGCGCTCTATGGCTACACCTTC.

The chain combines TRBV6-6 with TRBJ1-2; 8 bases are a match to TRBD1. V trimming: 3 bases; J trimming: 4 bases; junction bases outside the gene matches: 4. CDR3 length equals 14 residues. Germline loops: CDR1 MNHNY, CDR2 SVGAGI (reference sequence). The CDR3 reads CASSYDRGTYGYTF. The CDR3 DNA sequence: TGTGCCAGCAGTTATGACAGGGGAACCTATGGCTACACCTTC.

V is TRBV2 and J is TRBJ1-2, with 8 positions matching TRBD1. Germline CDR1 is SNHLY and CDR2 is FYNNEI. The trim removed 7 bases at V and 1 base at J, leaving 11 bases unmatched. The CDR3 is made up of 16 amino acids. This CDR3 reads CASKIGQGSFNYGYTF. The CDR3 coding sequence is TGTGCCAGCAAAATAGGACAGGGAAGTTTTAACTATGGCTACACCTTC.

The chain couples TRBV6-5 to TRBJ2-7; TRBD1 agrees at 8 bases. Trimming removed 6 bases from V and 3 bases from J; junction bases left unmatched: 10. CDR1 is MNHEY, CDR2 SVGAGI, per germline. The CDR3 loop spans 15 amino acids. The CDR3 nucleotides are TGTGCCAGCAGGCCCTGGGGACAGGCCGTCTACGAGCAGTACGTC. It is translated as CASRPWGQAVYEQYV.

The chain is built from TRBV24-1 and TRBJ1-4; tentative D call: TRBD1 (6 bases). This CDR3 contains 15 residues. The germline V gene encodes CDR1 KGHDR and CDR2 SFDVKD. V gave up 3 bases and J gave up 5 bases, with 12 bases separating them. The CDR3 reads CATSDGGEPNEKLFF. The DNA for the CDR3 is TGTGCCACCAGTGATGGGGGCGAACCAAATGAAAAACTGTTTTTT.

The chain couples TRBV12-5 to TRBJ2-5; D is possibly TRBD2 (6 bases). Germline CDR1 and CDR2: LGHNT and FRNRAP. The germline V and J ends were trimmed by 9 bases and 0 bases, with 17 bases remaining between them. This CDR3 contains 15 residues. CDR3 region: CARVPPGGHQETQYF. CDR3 nucleotide sequence: TGTGCTAGAGTCCCTCCCGGGGGACACCAAGAGACCCAGTACTTC.

The chain uses TRBV19 and TRBJ1-1; weak D call: TRBD1 (6 bases). Trimming stripped 6 bases from V and 2 bases from J, with 19 bases between. The germline V gene encodes CDR1 LNHDA and CDR2 SQIVND (reference sequence). The CDR3 is 16 amino acids. The DNA for the CDR3 is TGTGCCAGTAGGTCCCCCCGACAGGCCCGAAACACTGAAGCTTTCTTT. It translates to CASRSPRQARNTEAFF.

The chain couples TRBV3-1 (or the pseudogene TRBV3-2) to TRBJ1-2; 7 bases align to TRBD1. CDR3 length: 11 amino acids. CDR1 is LGHDT and CDR2 is YNNKEL in the germline V gene (reference sequence). Here the CDR3 reads CAQQGCGGYTF. CDR3 nucleotide sequence: TGTGCGCAACAGGGGTGCGGTGGCTACACCTTC.

The gene calls are TRBV24-1 and TRBJ1-1; TRBD1 is a possible D gene (5 bases). V lost 1 base to trimming and J lost 1 base, with 9 bases between them. Germline assignment: CDR1 KGHDR and CDR2 SFDVKD. The CDR3 loop spans 15 amino acids. The CDR3 region has the DNA TGTGCCACCAGTGATTTTGACAGAGCGAACACTGAAGCTTTCTTT. It yields the protein CATSDFDRANTEAFF.